A selection of T cell receptor beta chains follows, all from one sample in a study of blood T cells in healthy people across ages. TCRdb re-analysed the 5' RACE reads in MiXCR, keeping a single row per CDR3 protein. Among 1.6 million or so distinct CDR3 sequences listed, 30% to 40% were seen once. Source material: blood. These receptors came from a woman aged 30 to 39 in good health. Each CDR3 is given with its conserved first and last residue. The order of the fields is J gene, clone size, V gene, D gene, CDR3 DNA, CDR3 protein. The D gene is left open where the match is weak. The size field is filled for only some rows; it gives once, few, many or a size class.

>TRBJ2-3|.|TRBV20-1|.
TGCAGTGCTGGGGGTTTTAGCACAGATACGCAGTATTTT
CSAGGFSTDTQYF
>TRBJ2-3|.|TRBV7-2|.
TGTGCCAGCAGCTTAGCAAGGGAAAAAACAGATACGCAGTATTTT
CASSLAREKTDTQYF
>TRBJ2-7|.|TRBV10-3|TRBD1
TGTGCCATCAGTGAGGGACAGGGGGCCCTTACCTACGAGCAGTACTTC
CAISEGQGALTYEQYF
>TRBJ1-2|many|TRBV6-5|.
TGTGCCAGCAGTTACCCCAATCAGGGGATCTATGGCTACACCTTC
CASSYPNQGIYGYTF
>TRBJ2-1|.|TRBV2|.
TGTGCCCGCAGTGATAGGCCGGGACAGTTCTTC
CARSDRPGQFF
>TRBJ2-7|many|TRBV6-6|.
TGTGCCAGCAGTTTGGCACAGTACTACGAGCAGTACTTC
CASSLAQYYEQYF
>TRBJ2-7|.|TRBV20-1|.
TGCAGTGCTAGAGGGGACTGGGGAGCCTACGAGCAGTACTTC
CSARGDWGAYEQYF
>TRBJ1-3|.|TRBV4-1|.
TGCGCCAGCAGCCAAGAAGAGGCCATCGGGGCAGTTTACGGAAACACCATATATTTT
CASSQEEAIGAVYGNTIYF
>TRBJ2-5|.|TRBV12-3/TRBV12-4|TRBD2
TGTGCCAGCAGACCCACTAGGGAGGGAGAGACCCAGTACTTC
CASRPTREGETQYF
>TRBJ1-5|many|TRBV20-1|.
TGCAGTGCTAGTCGGGGAAGCAATCAGCCCCAGCATTTT
CSASRGSNQPQHF
>TRBJ2-1|.|TRBV20-1|.
TGCAGTGCTAGAGAATCGGGGGTTTCCTACAATGAGCAGTTCTTC
CSARESGVSYNEQFF
>TRBJ2-5|.|TRBV6-2/TRBV6-3|.
TGTGCCAGCAGTTACGGCGGGGAGCAAGAGACCCAGTACTTC
CASSYGGEQETQYF
>TRBJ2-5|.|TRBV14|TRBD1
TGTGCCAGCAGCCAACCCGGGCAGGGGGCAGAGACCCAGTACTTC
CASSQPGQGAETQYF
>TRBJ2-7|few|TRBV30|TRBD1
TGTGCCTGGAGCGGACAGGGAGGCTACGAGCAGTACTTC
CAWSGQGGYEQYF
>TRBJ2-7|.|TRBV3-1|TRBD2
TGTGCCAGCAGCCAAGAAGTGCTAGCGGGCTACGAGCAGTACTTC
CASSQEVLAGYEQYF
>TRBJ1-1|.|TRBV20-1|TRBD1
TGCAGTGCATCGGGACAGGGGGCGAGTCTAGCTTTCTTT
CSASGQGASLAFF
>TRBJ2-1|.|TRBV11-2|.
TGTGCCAGCAGCTTAGCTCAGGGAGGGGGTGAGCAGTTCTTC
CASSLAQGGGEQFF
>TRBJ2-2|.|TRBV7-2|.
TGTGCCAGCAGCTGGTCCGACATTGCCGGGGAGCTGTTTTTT
CASSWSDIAGELFF
>TRBJ1-4|few|TRBV20-1|TRBD1
TGCAGTGCTGAGAGGGACAGTGCAACTAATGAAAAACTGTTTTTT
CSAERDSATNEKLFF
>TRBJ2-7|few|TRBV20-1|TRBD2
TGCAGTGCCGCATCCCATTTGGGGGGGGGTGGCGAGCAGTACTTC
CSAASHLGGGGEQYF
>TRBJ2-1|few|TRBV6-6|.
TGTGCCAGCAGGGACGTCAGGGTGGAGAATGAGCAGTTCTTC
CASRDVRVENEQFF
>TRBJ2-2|.|TRBV7-6|TRBD1
TGTGCCAGCAGCTTAGCCGGACAGGGTTACACCGGGGAGCTGTTTTTT
CASSLAGQGYTGELFF
>TRBJ2-1|.|TRBV12-3/TRBV12-4|TRBD2
TGTGCCAGCAGCTACATTCCAGCGGGAAATGAGCAGTTCTTC
CASSYIPAGNEQFF
>TRBJ1-2|many|TRBV7-9|TRBD1
TGTGCCAGCACCCTATCGACAGGGGACGGCGGCTACACCTTC
CASTLSTGDGGYTF
>TRBJ2-1|few|TRBV13|.
TGTGCCAGCAGCTCGGCCCAGGAGGCGCAGGGGCAGTTCTTC
CASSSAQEAQGQFF
>TRBJ2-2|.|TRBV10-1|.
TGCGCCAGCAGTGAGTCGGGCAGGGGCGACACCGGGGAGCTGTTTTTT
CASSESGRGDTGELFF
>TRBJ1-6|few|TRBV6-1|.
TGTGCCAGCAGTGAACCGAATTCACCCCTCCACTTT
CASSEPNSPLHF
>TRBJ2-5|.|TRBV28|.
TGTGCCAGCACCAGACGTCGGTGGAGAGGGGGCCAAGAGACCCAGTACTTC
CASTRRRWRGGQETQYF
>TRBJ2-6|.|TRBV10-3|TRBD1
TGTGCCATCAGTGAGTCTAGGACAGGGATAGCTGGGGCCAACGTCCTGACTTTC
CAISESRTGIAGANVLTF
>TRBJ1-1|.|TRBV29-1|.
TGCCGCGTTGTGGCCGGGTTGAGGACTGAAGCTTTCTTT
CRVVAGLRTEAFF
>TRBJ2-7|few|TRBV7-8|TRBD1
TGTGCCAGCAGCTTCGCCGGGACAGGGCTCGAGCAGTACTTC
CASSFAGTGLEQYF
>TRBJ1-5|.|TRBV6-6|.
TGTGCCAGCAAAATTAGTAGCAATCAGCCCCAGCATTTT
CASKISSNQPQHF
>TRBJ1-1|.|TRBV2|.
TGTACCAGTCTTCCAATCGGACAGCTTGAAGCTTTCTTT
CTSLPIGQLEAFF
>TRBJ2-7|.|TRBV5-1|.
TGCGCCAGCAGCTTGCACGAATTCGAGCAGTACTTC
CASSLHEFEQYF
>TRBJ2-1|few|TRBV21-1|.
TGTGCCAGCCCAAACCGAGGGAGCGAGCAGTTCTTC
CASPNRGSEQFF
>TRBJ1-2|many|TRBV29-1|TRBD1
TGCAGCGCTACCCGGGACAGGAATAACTATGGCTACACCTTC
CSATRDRNNYGYTF
>TRBJ2-7|few|TRBV6-5|.
TGTGCCAGCGGCGAGGGGGGGACCACCTACGAGCAGTACTTC
CASGEGGTTYEQYF
>TRBJ1-2|.|TRBV14|.
TGTGCCAGCAGCCAAGGTTGGCAGAAACTTAACTATGGCTACACCTTC
CASSQGWQKLNYGYTF
>TRBJ1-5|.|TRBV6-1|TRBD1
TGTGCCGCCTTGACAGGGGATCAGCCCCAGCATTTT
CAALTGDQPQHF
>TRBJ2-3|.|TRBV20-1|TRBD2
TGCAGTGCACATTTGGGACTAGCGGGGGTAGATACGCAGTATTTT
CSAHLGLAGVDTQYF
>TRBJ2-7|.|TRBV7-2|TRBD2
TGTGCCAGCAGCTCTAGCGGGGGGATCTCCTACGAGCAGTACTTC
CASSSSGGISYEQYF
>TRBJ2-5|.|TRBV9|.
TGTGCCAGCAGCGTAGAGGACAGACAAGAGACCCAGTACTTC
CASSVEDRQETQYF
>TRBJ2-3|.|TRBV5-1|TRBD2
TGCGCCAGCCGCCCCGTCGGGGGGGGCGGAGATACGCAGTATTTT
CASRPVGGGGDTQYF
>TRBJ2-3|few|TRBV27|TRBD2
TGTGCCAGCAGTATTAGCGGGAGGATGGATACGCAGTATTTT
CASSISGRMDTQYF
>TRBJ2-5|few|TRBV7-9|.
TGTGCCAGCAGCTTAGGAGGGGGACGGAGAGAGACCCAGTACTTC
CASSLGGGRRETQYF
>TRBJ2-3|.|TRBV27|TRBD1
TGTGCCAGCAGTTTAATCCGGGACAGAAAAGATACGCAGTATTTT
CASSLIRDRKDTQYF